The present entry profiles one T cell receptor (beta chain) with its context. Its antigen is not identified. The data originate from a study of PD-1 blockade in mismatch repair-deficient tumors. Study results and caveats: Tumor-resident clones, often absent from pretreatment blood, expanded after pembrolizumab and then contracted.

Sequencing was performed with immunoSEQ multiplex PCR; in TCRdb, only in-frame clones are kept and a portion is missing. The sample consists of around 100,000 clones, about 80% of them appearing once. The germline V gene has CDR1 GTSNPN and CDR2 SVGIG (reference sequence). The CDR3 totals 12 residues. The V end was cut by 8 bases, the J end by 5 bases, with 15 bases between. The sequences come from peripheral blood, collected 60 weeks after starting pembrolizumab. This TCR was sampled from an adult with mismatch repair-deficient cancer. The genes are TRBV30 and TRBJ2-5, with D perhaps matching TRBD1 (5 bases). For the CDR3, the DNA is TGTGCCCGGTCTCTGGGGCGGGAGACCCAGTACTTC. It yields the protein CARSLGRETQYF.